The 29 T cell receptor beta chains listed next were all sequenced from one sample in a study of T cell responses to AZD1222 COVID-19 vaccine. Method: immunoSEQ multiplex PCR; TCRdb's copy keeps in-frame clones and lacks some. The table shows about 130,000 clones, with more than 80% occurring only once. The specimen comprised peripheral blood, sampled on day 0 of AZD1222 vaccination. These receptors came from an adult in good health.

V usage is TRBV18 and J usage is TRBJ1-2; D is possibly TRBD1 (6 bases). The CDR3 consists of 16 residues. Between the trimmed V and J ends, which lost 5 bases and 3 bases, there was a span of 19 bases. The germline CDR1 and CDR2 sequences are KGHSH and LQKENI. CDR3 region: CASSESSRGDDYGYTF. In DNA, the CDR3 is TGTGCCAGCTCAGAATCCTCCAGGGGAGATGACTATGGCTACACCTTC.

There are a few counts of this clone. The CDR3 loop is CASSRGGSEEQYF. The CDR3 DNA sequence: TGTGCCAGCAGTAGGGGAGGGTCTGAGGAGCAGTACTTC. The V gene is TRBV6-5, the J gene TRBJ2-7, with 7 bases aligning to TRBD2. After removal of 5 bases from V and 7 bases from J, the junction contained 8 bases not matched to a gene. Germline V gene data show CDR1 as MNHEY and CDR2 as SVGAGI. This CDR3 comprises 13 residues.

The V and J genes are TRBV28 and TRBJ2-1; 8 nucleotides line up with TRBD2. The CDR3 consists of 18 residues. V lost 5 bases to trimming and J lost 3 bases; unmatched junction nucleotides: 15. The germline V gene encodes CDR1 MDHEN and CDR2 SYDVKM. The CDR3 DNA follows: TGTGCCAGCAGTCCGTCTTCTACGGGAGGGTGGGTCTACAATGAGCAGTTCTTC. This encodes CASSPSSTGGWVYNEQFF.

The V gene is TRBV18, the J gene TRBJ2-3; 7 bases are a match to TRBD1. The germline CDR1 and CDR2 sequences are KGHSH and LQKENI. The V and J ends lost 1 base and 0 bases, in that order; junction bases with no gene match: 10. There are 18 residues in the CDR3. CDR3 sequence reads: CASSPRGTVGPSTDTQYF. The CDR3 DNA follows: TGTGCCAGCTCACCACGGGGGACAGTCGGACCTAGCACAGATACGCAGTATTTT.

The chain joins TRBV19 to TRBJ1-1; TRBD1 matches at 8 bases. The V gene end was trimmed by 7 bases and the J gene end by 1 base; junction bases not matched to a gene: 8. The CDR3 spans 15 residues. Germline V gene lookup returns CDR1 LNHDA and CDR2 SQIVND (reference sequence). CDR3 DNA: TGTGCCAGTAAAACCTTGGACAGGGAGAACACTGAAGCTTTCTTT. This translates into CASKTLDRENTEAFF. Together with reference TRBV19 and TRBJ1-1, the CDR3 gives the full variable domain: DGGITQSPKYLFRKEGQNVTLSCEQNLNHDAMYWYRQDPGQGLRLIYYSQIVNDFQKGDIAEGYSVSREKKESFPLTVTSAQKNPTAFYLCASKTLDRENTEAFFGQGTRLTVV.

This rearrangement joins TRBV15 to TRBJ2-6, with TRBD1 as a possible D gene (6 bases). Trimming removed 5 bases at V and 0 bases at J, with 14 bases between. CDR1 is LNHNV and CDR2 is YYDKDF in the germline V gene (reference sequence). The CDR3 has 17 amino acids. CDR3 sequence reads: CATSSDRFFSGANVLTF. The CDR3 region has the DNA TGTGCCACCAGCTCTGACAGGTTTTTCTCTGGGGCCAACGTCCTGACTTTC.

CDR3 DNA sequence: TGTGCCAGCAGCCAAGCTGGTGCGTCCTCCTATGGCTACACCTTC. This sequence encodes CASSQAGASSYGYTF. This rearrangement joins TRBV3-1 (or the pseudogene TRBV3-2) to TRBJ1-2; D remains ambiguous. The germline V gene encodes CDR1 LGHDT and CDR2 YNNKEL (reference sequence). V dropped 1 base and J dropped 4 bases, with 13 bases sitting between them. This CDR3 contains 15 residues.

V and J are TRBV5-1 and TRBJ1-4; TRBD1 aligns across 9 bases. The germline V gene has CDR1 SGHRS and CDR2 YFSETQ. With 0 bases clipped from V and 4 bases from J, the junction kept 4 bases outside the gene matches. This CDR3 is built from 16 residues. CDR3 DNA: TGCGCCAGCAGCTTGGCCGGGGGACAGGGTAATGAAAAACTGTTTTTT. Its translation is CASSLAGGQGNEKLFF.

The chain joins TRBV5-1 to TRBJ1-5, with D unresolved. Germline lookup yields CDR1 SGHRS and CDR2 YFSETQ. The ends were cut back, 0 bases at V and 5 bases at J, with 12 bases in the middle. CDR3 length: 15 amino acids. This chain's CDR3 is CASSLGGADDQPQHF. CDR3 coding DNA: TGCGCCAGCAGCTTGGGAGGTGCCGATGATCAGCCCCAGCATTTT.

CDR3 protein: CASSRGQVPVYTF. CDR3 DNA: TGCGCCAGCAGCCGGGGACAGGTCCCAGTCTACACCTTC. V and J are TRBV5-1 and TRBJ1-2; 8 bases match TRBD1. CDR3 size: 13 residues. V shed 4 bases and J 10 bases; nucleotides not matched to a gene: 9. CDR1 and CDR2 from the germline V gene are SGHRS and YFSETQ.

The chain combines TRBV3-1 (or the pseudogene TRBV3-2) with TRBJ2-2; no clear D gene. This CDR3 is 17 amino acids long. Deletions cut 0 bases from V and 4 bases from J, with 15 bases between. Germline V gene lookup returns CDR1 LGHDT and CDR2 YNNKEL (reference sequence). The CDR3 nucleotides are TGTGCCAGCAGCCAAGACGGTCGAAGGGTCGGCACCGGGGAGCTGTTTTTT. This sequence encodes CASSQDGRRVGTGELFF.

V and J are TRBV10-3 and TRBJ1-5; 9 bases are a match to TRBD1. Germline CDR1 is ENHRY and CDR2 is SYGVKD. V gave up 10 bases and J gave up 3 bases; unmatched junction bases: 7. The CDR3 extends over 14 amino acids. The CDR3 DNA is TGTGCCACGCAAGGGACAGGGCTCAATCAGCCCCAGCATTTT. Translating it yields CATQGTGLNQPQHF.

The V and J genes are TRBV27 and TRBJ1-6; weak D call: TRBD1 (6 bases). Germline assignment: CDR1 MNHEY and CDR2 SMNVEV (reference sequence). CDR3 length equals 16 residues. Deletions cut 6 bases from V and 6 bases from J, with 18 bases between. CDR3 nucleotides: TGTGCCAGCAGCTACAGGGCTGTCGCGATTAATTCACCCCTCCACTTT. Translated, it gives CASSYRAVAINSPLHF.

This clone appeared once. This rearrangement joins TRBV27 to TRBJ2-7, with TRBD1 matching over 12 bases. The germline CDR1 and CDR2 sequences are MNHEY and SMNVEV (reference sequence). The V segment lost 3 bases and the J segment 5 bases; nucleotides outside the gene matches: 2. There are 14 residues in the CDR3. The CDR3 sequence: CASSFRDRGHEQYF. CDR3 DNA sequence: TGTGCCAGCAGTTTCCGGGACAGGGGGCACGAGCAGTACTTC.

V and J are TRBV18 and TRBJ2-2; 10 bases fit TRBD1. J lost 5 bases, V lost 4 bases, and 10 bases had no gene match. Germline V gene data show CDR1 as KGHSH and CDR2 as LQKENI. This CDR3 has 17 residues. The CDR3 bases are TGTGCCAGCTCACTGGGACAGGGGCATCCGCAAACCGGGGAGCTGTTTTTT. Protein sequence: CASSLGQGHPQTGELFF.

CDR3 bases: TGTGCCAGCAGCTTGGAGACCACCGCCACCACCCTCCACTTT. As protein: CASSLETTATTLHF. The chain employs TRBV5-8 and TRBJ1-6, with D unresolved. Germline V lookup: CDR1 SGHTS, CDR2 YDEGEE. The V end lost 0 bases, the J end lost 14 bases, and 15 bases lay between the germline ends. CDR3 size: 14 residues.

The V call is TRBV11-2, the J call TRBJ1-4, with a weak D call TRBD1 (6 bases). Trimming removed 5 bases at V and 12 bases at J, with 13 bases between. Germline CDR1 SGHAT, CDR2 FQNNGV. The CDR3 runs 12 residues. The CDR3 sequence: CASSHSKGELFF. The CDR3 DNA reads TGTGCCAGCAGCCACTCCAAGGGGGAACTGTTTTTT.

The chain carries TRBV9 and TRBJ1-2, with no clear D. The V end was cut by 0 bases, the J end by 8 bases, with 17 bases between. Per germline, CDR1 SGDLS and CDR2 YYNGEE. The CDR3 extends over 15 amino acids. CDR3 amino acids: CASSVGGPAFQGYTF. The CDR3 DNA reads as TGTGCCAGCAGCGTAGGAGGACCTGCCTTTCAGGGCTACACCTTC.

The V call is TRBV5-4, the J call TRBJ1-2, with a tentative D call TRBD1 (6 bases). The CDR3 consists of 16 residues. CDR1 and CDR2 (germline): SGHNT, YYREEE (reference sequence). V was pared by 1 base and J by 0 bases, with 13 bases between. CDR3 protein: CASSLPGARANYGYTF. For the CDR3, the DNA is TGTGCCAGCAGCTTGCCAGGGGCGCGGGCTAACTATGGCTACACCTTC.

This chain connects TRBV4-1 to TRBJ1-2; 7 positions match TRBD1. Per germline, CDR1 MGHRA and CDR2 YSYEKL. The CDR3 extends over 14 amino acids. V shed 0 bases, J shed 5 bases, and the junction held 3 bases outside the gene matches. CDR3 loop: CASSQDRGGYGYTF. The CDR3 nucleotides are TGCGCCAGCAGCCAAGACAGGGGGGGGTATGGCTACACCTTC.

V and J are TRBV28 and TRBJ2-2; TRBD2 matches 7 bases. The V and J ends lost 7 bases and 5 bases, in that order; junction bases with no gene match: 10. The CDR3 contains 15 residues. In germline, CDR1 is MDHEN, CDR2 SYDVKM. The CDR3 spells CASIQGGALTGELFF. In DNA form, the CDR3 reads TGTGCCAGCATCCAGGGAGGGGCGCTTACCGGGGAGCTGTTTTTT.

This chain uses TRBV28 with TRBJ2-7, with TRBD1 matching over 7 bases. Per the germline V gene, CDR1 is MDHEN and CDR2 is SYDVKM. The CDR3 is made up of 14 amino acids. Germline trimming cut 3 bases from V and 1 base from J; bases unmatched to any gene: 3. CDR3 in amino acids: CASSLGQFSYEQYF. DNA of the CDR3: TGTGCCAGCAGTTTGGGACAGTTTTCCTACGAGCAGTACTTC.

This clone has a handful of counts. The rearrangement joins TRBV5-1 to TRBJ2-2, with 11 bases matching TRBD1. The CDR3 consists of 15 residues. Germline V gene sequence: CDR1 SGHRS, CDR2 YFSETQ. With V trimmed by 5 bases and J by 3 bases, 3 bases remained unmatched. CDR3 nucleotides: TGCGCCAGCAGTCGGGACAGGGGGTACACCGGGGAGCTGTTTTTT. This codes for CASSRDRGYTGELFF.

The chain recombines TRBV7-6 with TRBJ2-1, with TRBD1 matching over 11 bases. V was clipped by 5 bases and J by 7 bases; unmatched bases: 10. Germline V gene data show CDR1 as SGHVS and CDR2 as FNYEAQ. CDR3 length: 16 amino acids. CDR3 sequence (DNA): TGTGCCAGCAGCCCAGTGGCGGGACAGGGGGGGAATGAGCAGTTCTTC. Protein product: CASSPVAGQGGNEQFF.

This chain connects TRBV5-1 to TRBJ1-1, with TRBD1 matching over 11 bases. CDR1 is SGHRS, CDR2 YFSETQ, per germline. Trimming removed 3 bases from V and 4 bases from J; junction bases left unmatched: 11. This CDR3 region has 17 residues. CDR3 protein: CASSSSRGGTGGTEAFF. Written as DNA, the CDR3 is TGCGCCAGCAGCTCCTCCCGGGGCGGGACAGGGGGCACTGAAGCTTTCTTT.

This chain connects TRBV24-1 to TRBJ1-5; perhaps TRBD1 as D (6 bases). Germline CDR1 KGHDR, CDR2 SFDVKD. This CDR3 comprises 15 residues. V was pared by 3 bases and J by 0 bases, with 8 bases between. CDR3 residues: CATSDTGHSNQPQHF. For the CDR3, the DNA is TGTGCCACCAGTGATACGGGACATAGCAATCAGCCCCAGCATTTT.

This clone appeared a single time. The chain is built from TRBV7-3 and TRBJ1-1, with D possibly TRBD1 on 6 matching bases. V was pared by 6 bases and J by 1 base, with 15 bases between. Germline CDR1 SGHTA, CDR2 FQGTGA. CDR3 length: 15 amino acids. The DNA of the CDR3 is TGTGCCAGCAGTAAATCGGGACACGGGAACACTGAAGCTTTCTTT. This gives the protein CASSKSGHGNTEAFF. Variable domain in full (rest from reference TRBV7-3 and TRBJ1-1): GAGVSQTPSNKVTEKGKYVELRCDPISGHTALYWYRQSLGQGPEFLIYFQGTGAADDSGLPNDRFFAVRPEGSVSTLKIQRTERGDSAVYLCASSKSGHGNTEAFFGQGTRLTVV.

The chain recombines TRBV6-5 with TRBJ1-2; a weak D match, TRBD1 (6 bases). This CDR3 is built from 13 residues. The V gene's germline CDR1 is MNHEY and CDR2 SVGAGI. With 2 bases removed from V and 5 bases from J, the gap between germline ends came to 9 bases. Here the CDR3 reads CASSYRGGYGYTF. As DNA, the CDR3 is TGTGCCAGCAGTTACAGGGGGGGGTATGGCTACACCTTC.

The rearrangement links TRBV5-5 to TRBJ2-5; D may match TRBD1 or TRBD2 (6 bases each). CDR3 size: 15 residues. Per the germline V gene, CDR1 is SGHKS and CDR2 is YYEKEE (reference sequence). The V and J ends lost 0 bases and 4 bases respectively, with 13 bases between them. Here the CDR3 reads CASSLEGGAAETQYF. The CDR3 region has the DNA TGTGCCAGCAGCTTGGAGGGGGGAGCAGCAGAGACCCAGTACTTC.